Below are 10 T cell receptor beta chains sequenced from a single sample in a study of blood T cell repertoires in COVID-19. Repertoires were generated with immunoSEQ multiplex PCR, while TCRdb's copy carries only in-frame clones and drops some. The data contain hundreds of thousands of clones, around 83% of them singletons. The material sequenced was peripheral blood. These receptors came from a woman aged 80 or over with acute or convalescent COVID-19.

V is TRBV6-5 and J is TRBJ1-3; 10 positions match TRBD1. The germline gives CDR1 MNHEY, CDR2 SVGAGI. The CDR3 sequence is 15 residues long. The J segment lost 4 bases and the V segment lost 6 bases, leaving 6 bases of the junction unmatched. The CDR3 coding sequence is TGTGCCAGCAGATCGACAGGGGGCGCGGGAAACACCATATATTTT. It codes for CASRSTGGAGNTIYF.

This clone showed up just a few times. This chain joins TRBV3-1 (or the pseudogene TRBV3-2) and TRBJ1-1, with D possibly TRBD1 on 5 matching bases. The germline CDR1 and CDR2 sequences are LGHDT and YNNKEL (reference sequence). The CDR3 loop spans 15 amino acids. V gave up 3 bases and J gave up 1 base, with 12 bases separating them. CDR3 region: CASSQEGRGNTEAFF. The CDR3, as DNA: TGTGCCAGCAGCCAGGAGGGACGGGGGAACACTGAAGCTTTCTTT.

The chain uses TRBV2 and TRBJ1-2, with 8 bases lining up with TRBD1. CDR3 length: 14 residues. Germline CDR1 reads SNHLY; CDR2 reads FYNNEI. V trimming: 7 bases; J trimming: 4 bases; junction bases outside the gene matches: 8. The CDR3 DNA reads TGTGCCAGCAAGACAGGGGATGAGGCCTATGGCTACACCTTC. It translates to CASKTGDEAYGYTF.

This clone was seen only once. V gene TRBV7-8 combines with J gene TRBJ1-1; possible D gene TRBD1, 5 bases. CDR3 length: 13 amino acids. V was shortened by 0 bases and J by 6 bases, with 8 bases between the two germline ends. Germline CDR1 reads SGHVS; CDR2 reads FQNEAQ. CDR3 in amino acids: CASSLAGTPEAFF. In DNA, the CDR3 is TGTGCCAGCAGCTTAGCGGGGACTCCTGAAGCTTTCTTT.

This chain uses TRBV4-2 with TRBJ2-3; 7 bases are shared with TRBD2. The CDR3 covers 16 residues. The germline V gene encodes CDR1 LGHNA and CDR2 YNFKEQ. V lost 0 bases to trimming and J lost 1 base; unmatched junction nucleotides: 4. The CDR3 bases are TGTGCCAGCAGCCAAGACGGCCGGGGGGGCACAGATACGCAGTATTTT. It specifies CASSQDGRGGTDTQYF.

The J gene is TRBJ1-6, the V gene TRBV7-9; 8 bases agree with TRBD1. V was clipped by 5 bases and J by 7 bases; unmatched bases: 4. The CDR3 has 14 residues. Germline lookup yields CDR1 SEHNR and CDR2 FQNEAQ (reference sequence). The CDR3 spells CASSGQGLNSPLHF. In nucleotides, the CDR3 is TGTGCCAGCAGCGGACAGGGCCTAAATTCACCCCTCCACTTT.

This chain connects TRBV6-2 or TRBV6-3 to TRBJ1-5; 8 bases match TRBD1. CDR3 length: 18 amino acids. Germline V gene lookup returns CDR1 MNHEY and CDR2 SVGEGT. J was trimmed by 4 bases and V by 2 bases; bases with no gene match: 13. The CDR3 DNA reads TGTGCCAGCAGTTACCCCATCGGACAGGGAATGCAAAATCAGCCCCAGCATTTT. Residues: CASSYPIGQGMQNQPQHF.

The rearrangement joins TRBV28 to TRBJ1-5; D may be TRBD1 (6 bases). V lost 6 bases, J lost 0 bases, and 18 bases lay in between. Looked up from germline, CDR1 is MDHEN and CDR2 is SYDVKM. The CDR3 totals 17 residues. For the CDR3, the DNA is TGTGCCAGCAGCCGCGGTCAGACAGGCTATAGCAATCAGCCCCAGCATTTT. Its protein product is CASSRGQTGYSNQPQHF.

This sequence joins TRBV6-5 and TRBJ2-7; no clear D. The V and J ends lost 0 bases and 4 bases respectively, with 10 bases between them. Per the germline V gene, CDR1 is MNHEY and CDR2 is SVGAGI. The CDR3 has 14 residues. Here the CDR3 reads CASSYSDKHYEQYF. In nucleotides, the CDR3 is TGTGCCAGCAGTTACTCCGACAAACATTACGAGCAGTACTTC.

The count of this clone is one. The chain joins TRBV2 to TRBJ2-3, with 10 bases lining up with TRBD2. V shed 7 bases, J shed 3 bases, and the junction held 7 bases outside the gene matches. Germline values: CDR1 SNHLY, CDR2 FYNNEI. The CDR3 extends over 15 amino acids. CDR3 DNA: TGTGCCAGCACCCCAGCGGGGGGGCCGACAGATACGCAGTATTTT. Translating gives CASTPAGGPTDTQYF.